This TCR beta chain originates from a study of identical twins. General study results and limits: Cross-sectional statistics underpinned the conclusions; the same donors were not followed. Insertion counts were lower in abundant cord blood beta clonotypes, a trend that memory repertoires did not show. Diverse VJ usage suggested most zero-insertion clonotypes were not invariant T cells.

Healthy Caucasians, and only they, were the donors. Each CDR3 protein gets one entry after TCRdb re-called the 5' RACE reads with MiXCR. The table lists hundreds of thousands of distinct CDR3 sequences, 5.5% to 6.5% of them singletons. Ten or more counts support this clonotype. The antigen remains unidentified. Germline lookup yields CDR1 SQVTM and CDR2 ANQGSEA. J was trimmed by 6 bases and V by 6 bases; bases with no gene match: 8. The CDR3 covers 13 residues. This clonotype was sampled from a man between 18 and 35 years old in good health. This chain uses TRBV29-1 with TRBJ2-1, with 7 bases aligning to TRBD2. The sample comprised naive T cells sorted from blood. CDR3 bases: TGCAGCGTGCGACTAGCTGGAACCAATGAGCAGTTCTTC. This codes for CSVRLAGTNEQFF.